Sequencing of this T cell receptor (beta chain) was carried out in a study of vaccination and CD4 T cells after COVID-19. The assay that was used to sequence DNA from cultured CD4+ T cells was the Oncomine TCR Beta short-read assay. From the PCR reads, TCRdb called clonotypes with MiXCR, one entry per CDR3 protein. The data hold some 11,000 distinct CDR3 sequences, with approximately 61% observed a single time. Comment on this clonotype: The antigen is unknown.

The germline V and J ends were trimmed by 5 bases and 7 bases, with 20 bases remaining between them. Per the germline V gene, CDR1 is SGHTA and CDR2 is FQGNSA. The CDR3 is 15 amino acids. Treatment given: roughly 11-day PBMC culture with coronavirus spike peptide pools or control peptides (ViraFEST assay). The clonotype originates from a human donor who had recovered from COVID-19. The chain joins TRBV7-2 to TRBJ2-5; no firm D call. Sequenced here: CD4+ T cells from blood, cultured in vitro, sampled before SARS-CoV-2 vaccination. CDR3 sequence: CASSPPPPGIGTQYF. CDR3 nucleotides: TGTGCCAGCAGCCCACCCCCGCCGGGTATTGGGACCCAGTACTTC.